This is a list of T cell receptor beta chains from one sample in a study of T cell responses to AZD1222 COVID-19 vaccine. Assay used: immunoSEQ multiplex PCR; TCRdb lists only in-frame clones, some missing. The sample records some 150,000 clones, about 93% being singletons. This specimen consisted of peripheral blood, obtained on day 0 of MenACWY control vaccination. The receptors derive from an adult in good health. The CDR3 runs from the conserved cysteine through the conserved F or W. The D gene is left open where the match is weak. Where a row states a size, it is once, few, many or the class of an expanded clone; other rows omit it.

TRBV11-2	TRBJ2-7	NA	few	CASSPYPYEQYF	TGTGCCAGCAGCCCTTATCCCTACGAGCAGTACTTC
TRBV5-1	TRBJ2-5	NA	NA	CASSLWGGGLQETQYF	TGCGCCAGCAGCTTGTGGGGCGGGGGCCTCCAAGAGACCCAGTACTTC
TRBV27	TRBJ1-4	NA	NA	CASSRREGRELFF	TGTGCCAGCAGTCGCCGGGAGGGGAGGGAACTGTTTTTT
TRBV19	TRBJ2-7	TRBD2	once	CASSMAGGTYEQYF	TGTGCCAGTAGTATGGCGGGGGGCACGTACGAGCAGTACTTC
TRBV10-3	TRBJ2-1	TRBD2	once	CAITTGSGRGGEQFF	TGTGCCATCACCACGGGTAGCGGGAGAGGTGGTGAGCAGTTCTTC
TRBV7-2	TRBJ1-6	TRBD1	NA	CASSLGGQYSRSPLHF	TGTGCCAGCAGCTTAGGGGGACAGTATTCGCGTTCACCCCTCCACTTT
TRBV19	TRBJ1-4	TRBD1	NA	CASSPRTGGREKLFF	TGTGCCAGTAGTCCAAGGACAGGGGGCCGTGAAAAACTGTTTTTT
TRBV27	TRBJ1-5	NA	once	CASSSGFGSNQPQHF	TGTGCCAGCAGTTCTGGATTTGGAAGCAATCAGCCCCAGCATTTT
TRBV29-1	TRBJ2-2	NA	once	CSVGSTYDATGELFF	TGCAGCGTTGGTTCGACTTACGACGCCACCGGGGAGCTGTTTTTT
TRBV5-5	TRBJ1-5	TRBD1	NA	CASSLVQGDQPQHF	TGTGCCAGCAGCTTGGTACAGGGGGATCAGCCCCAGCATTTT
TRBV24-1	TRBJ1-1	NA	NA	CATSPGGTTEAFF	TGTGCCACCAGTCCGGGCGGGACCACTGAAGCTTTCTTT
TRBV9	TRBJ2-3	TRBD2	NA	CASSPTSGSPDTQYF	TGTGCCAGCAGCCCAACTAGCGGGAGCCCAGATACGCAGTATTTT
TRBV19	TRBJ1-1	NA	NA	CASSGGPSFF	TGTGCCAGTAGTGGGGGCCCCTCATTCTTT
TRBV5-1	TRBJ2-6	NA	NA	CASSLARNSGANVLTF	TGCGCCAGCAGCTTGGCTCGAAATTCTGGGGCCAACGTCCTGACTTTC
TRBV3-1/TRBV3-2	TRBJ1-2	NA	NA	CASSQIPITNYGYTF	TGTGCCAGCAGCCAAATCCCCATTACTAACTATGGCTACACCTTC
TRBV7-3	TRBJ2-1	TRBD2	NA	CASSPRDRGGSYNEQFF	TGTGCCAGCAGCCCCCGAGACCGGGGGGGCTCCTACAATGAGCAGTTCTTC
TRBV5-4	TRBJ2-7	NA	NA	CASSVAHEQYF	TGTGCCAGCAGCGTGGCTCACGAGCAGTACTTC
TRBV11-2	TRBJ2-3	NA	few	CASSLGREVHTQYF	TGTGCCAGCAGCTTAGGCAGGGAGGTACATACGCAGTATTTT
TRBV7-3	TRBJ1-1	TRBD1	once	CASSEGTGGLNTEAFF	TGTGCCAGCAGCGAAGGGACAGGGGGCCTGAACACTGAAGCTTTCTTT
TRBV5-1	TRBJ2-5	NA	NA	CASSLDWETQYF	TGCGCCAGCAGCTTGGACTGGGAGACCCAGTACTTC
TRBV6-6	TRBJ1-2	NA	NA	CASSPLALISNPSYGYTF	TGTGCCAGCAGTCCTTTGGCTCTGATTTCGAACCCATCCTATGGCTACACCTTC
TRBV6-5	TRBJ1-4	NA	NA	CASSYSRGVANEKLFF	TGTGCCAGCAGTTACAGTAGAGGGGTTGCTAATGAAAAACTGTTTTTT
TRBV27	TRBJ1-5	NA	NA	CASSLSMGNQPQHF	TGTGCCAGCAGTTTATCGATGGGGAACCAGCCCCAGCATTTT
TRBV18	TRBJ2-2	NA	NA	CASSPGLRGFGTGELFF	TGTGCCAGCTCACCAGGGTTGAGGGGATTCGGCACCGGGGAGCTGTTTTTT
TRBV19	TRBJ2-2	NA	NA	CASSIPASTGELFF	TGTGCCAGTAGTATACCAGCTTCCACCGGGGAGCTGTTTTTT
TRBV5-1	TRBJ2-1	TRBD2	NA	CATSGGGAYNEQFF	TGCGCCACCTCGGGGGGGGGCGCATACAATGAGCAGTTCTTC
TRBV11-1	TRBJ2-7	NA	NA	CASSLRRGGPNEQYF	TGTGCCAGCAGCTTACGAAGGGGGGGACCCAACGAGCAGTACTTC
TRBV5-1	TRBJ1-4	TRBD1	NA	CASSLRGGLSLATNEKLFF	TGCGCCAGCAGCTTGAGAGGGGGCCTTTCCTTGGCAACTAATGAAAAACTGTTTTTT
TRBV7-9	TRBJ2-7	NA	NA	CASSLGAGSYEQYF	TGTGCCAGCAGCTTAGGGGCAGGTTCCTACGAGCAGTACTTC
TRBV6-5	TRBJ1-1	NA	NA	CASSSRGLNTEAFF	TGTGCCAGCAGTTCCCGCGGGTTGAACACTGAAGCTTTCTTT
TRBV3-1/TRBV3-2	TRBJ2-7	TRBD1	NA	CASSQDSWGTDYYEQYF	TGTGCCAGCAGCCAAGATTCGTGGGGGACAGATTACTACGAGCAGTACTTC
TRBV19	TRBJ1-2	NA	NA	CASSIGTGLNGYTF	TGTGCCAGTAGTATAGGTACGGGGCTAAATGGCTACACCTTC
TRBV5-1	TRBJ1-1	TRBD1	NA	CASSPWTGGSNTEAFF	TGCGCCAGCAGCCCCTGGACAGGGGGTTCGAACACTGAAGCTTTCTTT
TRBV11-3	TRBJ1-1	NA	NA	CASSRLGGTEAFF	TGTGCCAGCAGCCGGTTAGGGGGCACTGAAGCTTTCTTT
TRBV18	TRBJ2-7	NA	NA	CASSPRDSLGVYEQYF	TGTGCCAGCTCACCGCGGGACTCACTAGGGGTCTACGAGCAGTACTTC
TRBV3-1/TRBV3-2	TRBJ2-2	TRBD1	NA	CASSPDRVVRNTGELFF	TGTGCCAGCAGCCCGGACAGGGTAGTGAGGAACACCGGGGAGCTGTTTTTT
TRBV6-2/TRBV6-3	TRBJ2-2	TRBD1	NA	CASSEHGTGNTGELFF	TGTGCCAGCAGCGAACACGGGACAGGGAACACCGGGGAGCTGTTTTTT